The clone carrying this T cell receptor beta chain was detected ten times or more. What it recognizes is unknown. V was shortened by 2 bases and J by 4 bases, with 5 bases between the two germline ends. In germline, CDR1 is SGHVS, CDR2 FNYEAQ. This CDR3 contains 13 residues. TCRdb independently ran MiXCR on the reads; one entry per CDR3 protein. The profile covers about 890,000 distinct CDR3 sequences, with 31% appearing a single time and over 12% taken by the ten largest. The data derive from a study of T cell repertoires in cytomegalovirus infection. Study overall: Use of recently identified HLA-C-restricted and well-studied HLA-B-restricted CMV epitopes was part of the study. A matching HLA type, together with CMV infection, was signaled by public TCR beta signatures. Overall study findings and caveats: CMV-specific TCR beta clonotypes restricted by HLA-C were the ones dominating the ex vivo response.

The material was cultured CD8+ T cells from PBMCs, obtained from culture after CMV antigen stimulation. The TCR originated in a human donor in good health (CMV status not recorded). Some clones in this sample may be carry-over from other donors' samples. The gene calls are TRBV7-6 and TRBJ2-2, with D unresolved. The CDR3 DNA reads TGTGCCAGCAGCTTATCTCTCACCGGGGAGCTGTTTTTT. Protein sequence: CASSLSLTGELFF.